The 8 T cell receptor beta chains presented below share a single source sample, sequenced in a study of blood T cell repertoires in COVID-19. Using immunoSEQ multiplex PCR, the repertoire was profiled, and TCRdb retains in-frame clones only, with some absent. The sample includes approximately 220,000 clones, 88% seen only once; the top ten take roughly 2.7%. Sequencing used PBMCs or T cells enriched from blood (not recorded which). These receptors were taken from a woman in her thirties who had recovered from COVID-19.

The V gene is TRBV5-8, the J gene TRBJ2-1, with 7 positions matching TRBD2. The junction had 12 bases not matched to a gene; V was cut back by 1 base and J by 8 bases. CDR1 and CDR2 (germline): SGHTS, YDEGEE. The CDR3 sequence is 16 residues long. The chain's CDR3 is CASSLLGQGGLDEQFF. The DNA for the CDR3 is TGTGCCAGCAGCTTGCTTGGGCAGGGAGGGTTAGATGAGCAGTTCTTC.

The V and J genes are TRBV18 and TRBJ1-5; the match to TRBD1 covers 8 bases. The trim removed 3 bases at V and 7 bases at J, leaving 2 bases unmatched. Germline CDR1 reads KGHSH; CDR2 reads LQKENI. CDR3 length: 13 amino acids. Written as DNA, the CDR3 is TGTGCCAGCTCACCGGGACAGGAACAGCCCCAGCATTTT. This codes for CASSPGQEQPQHF.

The chain recombines TRBV7-2 with TRBJ2-1, with 8 bases lining up with TRBD2. CDR1 SGHTA and CDR2 FQGNSA come from the germline V gene. J lost 1 base, V lost 5 bases, and 4 bases had no gene match. The CDR3 sequence is 15 residues long. This CDR3 reads CASSLLAVSYNEQFF. The CDR3 DNA follows: TGTGCCAGCAGCCTACTAGCGGTTTCCTACAATGAGCAGTTCTTC.

This clone has just a few counts. The chain links TRBV2 to TRBJ1-2; D remains ambiguous. V was shortened by 4 bases and J by 1 base, with 10 bases between the two germline ends. The length of the CDR3 is 14 residues. The germline CDR1 and CDR2 sequences are SNHLY and FYNNEI. The CDR3 region is CASSGAGVNYGYTF. The CDR3 DNA sequence: TGTGCCAGCAGTGGGGCAGGTGTTAACTATGGCTACACCTTC.

V usage is TRBV5-1 and J usage is TRBJ2-5, with 11 nucleotides matching TRBD2. This CDR3 comprises 18 residues. With V trimmed by 0 bases and J by 10 bases, 17 bases remained unmatched. Germline V gene lookup returns CDR1 SGHRS and CDR2 YFSETQ. CDR3 protein: CASSLAPLSGGATRGQYF. CDR3 nucleotides: TGCGCCAGCAGCTTGGCCCCACTTAGCGGGGGGGCCACTAGAGGCCAGTACTTC.

The chain is built from TRBV3-1 (or the pseudogene TRBV3-2) and TRBJ1-3; no clear D. The germline CDR1 and CDR2 sequences are LGHDT and YNNKEL (reference sequence). Trimming removed 1 base from V and 0 bases from J, with 10 bases in between. The CDR3 extends over 16 amino acids. The CDR3 nucleotides are TGTGCCAGCAGCCAAGTTAACAGCTACTCTGGAAACACCATATATTTT. This translates into CASSQVNSYSGNTIYF.

The chain combines TRBV11-3 with TRBJ1-2; 7 bases map to TRBD1. CDR3 length equals 14 residues. V trimming: 0 bases; J trimming: 6 bases; junction bases outside the gene matches: 4. The germline gives CDR1 SGHNT, CDR2 YENEEA. DNA for the CDR3: TGTGCCAGCAGCTTAGATCCTCAGGGGGATGGCTACACCTTC. Protein product: CASSLDPQGDGYTF.

CDR3 sequence: CSVQGSRETQYF. For the CDR3, the DNA is TGCAGCGTTCAGGGTTCTCGAGAGACCCAGTACTTC. V and J are TRBV29-1 and TRBJ2-5, with D tentatively TRBD1 (5 bases). The germline CDR1 and CDR2 sequences are SQVTM and ANQGSEA. Between the trimmed V and J ends, which lost 5 bases and 4 bases, there was a span of 11 bases. This CDR3 comprises 12 residues. The complete variable domain, with remaining parts taken from reference TRBV29-1 and TRBJ2-5, reads SAVISQKPSRDICQRGTSLTIQCQVDSQVTMMFWYRQQPGQSLTLIATANQGSEATYESGFVIDKFPISRPNLTFSTLTVSNMSPEDSSIYLCSVQGSRETQYFGPGTRLLVL.